Listed here are 6 T cell receptor beta chains from one sample, sequenced in a study of T cell changes during pregnancy in multiple sclerosis. The repertoire was sequenced with immunoSEQ multiplex PCR; TCRdb's copy has only in-frame clones and lacks some. The repertoire has about 75,000 clones, 94% of them found once; the top ten carry about 0.14%. This specimen consisted of CD4+ T cells from peripheral blood mononuclear cells, obtained after pregnancy. The receptors were gathered from a female donor with multiple sclerosis, enrolled in a pregnancy study.

The genes are TRBV5-1 and TRBJ2-7; 14 bases align to TRBD2. In germline, CDR1 is SGHRS, CDR2 YFSETQ. The CDR3 runs 15 residues. V shed 1 base, J shed 5 bases, and the junction held 2 bases outside the gene matches. The CDR3 is CASSLTGLAGDEQYF. The CDR3 DNA reads TGCGCCAGCAGCTTGACGGGACTAGCGGGAGACGAGCAGTACTTC.

The genes are TRBV5-1 and TRBJ2-7; TRBD2 is a possible D gene (5 bases). CDR1 SGHRS and CDR2 YFSETQ come from the germline V gene. V was shortened by 0 bases and J by 2 bases, with 12 bases between the two germline ends. This CDR3 region has 15 residues. The CDR3 sequence is CASSLDGLGTYEQYF. The CDR3, as DNA: TGCGCCAGCAGCTTGGATGGACTCGGGACCTACGAGCAGTACTTC.

The chain employs TRBV5-4 and TRBJ1-4, with D unclear. Germline CDR1 reads SGHNT; CDR2 reads YYREEE (reference sequence). V shed 6 bases and J shed 0 bases, with 9 bases lying between them. There are 14 residues in the CDR3. The CDR3 DNA sequence: TGTGCCAGCACCCGGGGAACAACTAATGAAAAACTGTTTTTT. Protein sequence: CASTRGTTNEKLFF.

This chain joins TRBV7-9 and TRBJ2-1; perhaps TRBD2 as D (5 bases). The germline V gene has CDR1 SEHNR and CDR2 FQNEAQ (reference sequence). The CDR3 runs to 15 residues. V dropped 4 bases and J dropped 5 bases, with 15 bases sitting between them. The CDR3 sequence is CASSSRPDGDNEQFF. CDR3 coding DNA: TGTGCCAGCAGCTCCAGGCCTGACGGGGACAATGAGCAGTTCTTC.

The chain is built from TRBV5-1 and TRBJ2-5, with 11 nucleotides matching TRBD2. Germline V gene data show CDR1 as SGHRS and CDR2 as YFSETQ. The CDR3 totals 15 residues. The junction had 5 bases not matched to a gene; V was cut back by 3 bases and J by 4 bases. The CDR3 DNA sequence: TGCGCCAGCAGCTGGAGGCTAGCGGGAGGAGAGACCCAGTACTTC. Amino acid sequence: CASSWRLAGGETQYF.

The chain recombines TRBV7-2 with TRBJ2-5; a possible D gene is TRBD2 (7 bases). Trimming removed 5 bases from V and 1 base from J, with 20 bases in between. CDR1 SGHTA and CDR2 FQGNSA come from the germline V gene. The CDR3 is 17 residues long. CDR3 protein: CASSGRGQRELQETQYF. In DNA, the CDR3 is TGTGCCAGCAGCGGGAGGGGACAAAGAGAACTCCAAGAGACCCAGTACTTC.